Presented here are 20 T cell receptor beta chains from one specimen sequenced in a study of early T cells in non-severe SARS-CoV-2 infection. In TCRdb, the 5' RACE reads were re-called with MiXCR into one record per CDR3 protein. The sample holds tens of thousands of distinct CDR3 sequences, 11% to 15% seen once. Sequenced: whole blood. Receptors originate from an adult who was a healthcare worker with PCR-confirmed SARS-CoV-2 infection or an uninfected control (not recorded which).

This clonotype was recorded once. The chain joins TRBV28 to TRBJ2-2; the D is unclear. This CDR3 has 13 amino acids. V lost 3 bases, J lost 4 bases, and 6 bases lay in between. Germline loops: CDR1 MDHEN, CDR2 SYDVKM. CDR3 protein: CASSFRLTGELFF. The CDR3 coding sequence is TGTGCCAGCAGTTTTCGGCTCACCGGGGAGCTGTTTTTT.

This clonotype was counted at least ten times. This rearrangement joins TRBV20-1 to TRBJ2-1; tentative D call: TRBD1 (6 bases). There are 15 residues in the CDR3. Trimming cost V 1 base and J 6 bases, with 16 bases left between them. Germline CDR1 DFQATT, CDR2 SNEGSKA (reference sequence). Written as DNA, the CDR3 is TGCAGTGCTAGAGGGGGGCAGGGCCACGGCAATGAGCAGTTCTTC. Its protein is CSARGGQGHGNEQFF.

DNA for the CDR3: TGTGCCAGCAGTGGGGGAGGGGGCGCTTTCAATGAGCAGTTCTTC. It encodes CASSGGGGAFNEQFF. The chain employs TRBV2 and TRBJ2-1; possibly TRBD1 or TRBD2 for D (7 bases each). CDR1 is SNHLY and CDR2 is FYNNEI in the germline V gene. V was cut by 4 bases and J by 6 bases, with 16 bases left in between. The CDR3 runs to 15 residues.

As for this clonotype: Just one base apart from a much larger clone, this may be a read error. The genes are TRBV28 and TRBJ1-6; 9 positions agree with TRBD1. Per the germline V gene, CDR1 is MDHEN and CDR2 is SYDVKM. This CDR3 has 16 residues. The CDR3: CAISSGQGNYNSPLHF. The CDR3 coding sequence is TGTGCCATCAGTTCAGGACAGGGGAACTATAATTCACCCCTCCACTTT. Supplemented by reference TRBV28 and TRBJ1-6, the full variable domain reads DVKVTQSSRYLVKRTGEKVFLECVQDMDHENMFWYRQDPGLGLRLIYFSYDVKMKEKGDIPEGYSVSREKKERFSLILESASTNQTSMYLCAISSGQGNYNSPLHFGNGTRLTVT.

This clonotype was seen repeatedly, ten times or more. The chain uses TRBV5-1 and TRBJ2-2; D is unclear. Germline V gives CDR1 SGHRS, CDR2 YFSETQ. Trimming cost V 3 bases and J 7 bases, with 13 bases left between them. The CDR3 loop spans 14 amino acids. For the CDR3, the DNA is TGCGCCAGCAGCTCGGTGGTAGTTGGCGGGGAGCTGTTTTTT. Amino acid sequence: CASSSVVVGGELFF.

This chain links TRBV11-2 with TRBJ2-3, with D uncertain. Germline CDR1 SGHAT, CDR2 FQNNGV. The V gene lost 3 bases and the J gene lost 6 bases, with 10 bases spanning the gap. The CDR3 covers 13 residues. The CDR3 DNA is TGTGCCAGCAGCTTCTCAGGAATGGATACGCAGTATTTT. Translated: CASSFSGMDTQYF.

This clonotype has ten or more counts. CDR3 sequence reads: CASSLTGSGVETQYF. CDR3 coding DNA: TGTGCCAGCAGCTTGACAGGGAGTGGTGTAGAGACCCAGTACTTC. The chain joins TRBV5-5 to TRBJ2-5; a possible D gene is TRBD1 (6 bases). CDR1 SGHKS and CDR2 YYEKEE come from the germline V gene (reference sequence). This CDR3 spans 15 amino acids. Trimming left V 1 base short and J 4 bases short, with 14 bases between.

This chain connects TRBV19 to TRBJ2-4; D is unclear. In germline, CDR1 is LNHDA, CDR2 SQIVND (reference sequence). This CDR3 is 13 amino acids long. Trimming took off 7 bases at V and 0 bases at J, with 7 bases between the two ends. CDR3: CASTPPAKNIQYF. CDR3 sequence (DNA): TGTGCCAGTACCCCACCAGCCAAAAACATTCAGTACTTC.

This clonotype was counted ten times or more. The V call is TRBV10-1, the J call TRBJ2-5; 7 bases are shared with TRBD1. With V trimmed by 3 bases and J by 7 bases, 5 bases remained unmatched. The CDR3 covers 13 residues. Per germline, CDR1 WNHNN and CDR2 SYGVQD (reference sequence). Written as DNA, the CDR3 is TGCGCCAGCAGTGAACGGACAGGTTTGACCCAGTACTTC. It yields the protein CASSERTGLTQYF.

This clonotype was recorded at least ten times. V and J are TRBV7-3 and TRBJ2-3; 8 nucleotides line up with TRBD1. Germline CDR1 is SGHTA and CDR2 is FQGTGA. The CDR3 length is 15 residues. V lost 4 bases, J lost 0 bases, and 3 bases stayed unmatched. The CDR3 reads CASSYGTGSTDTQYF. CDR3 in DNA: TGTGCCAGCAGCTATGGGACAGGTAGCACAGATACGCAGTATTTT.

Of note for this clonotype: Because the CDR3 is missing its conserved closing phenylalanine or tryptophan, this is likely a read error. The chain employs TRBV20-1 and TRBJ2-4, with D hard to call. From germline, CDR1 is DFQATT and CDR2 SNEGSKA (reference sequence). The CDR3 length is 13 residues. V lost 1 base to trimming and J lost 0 bases, with 4 bases between them. This CDR3 reads CSARAGAKNIQYS. Written as DNA, the CDR3 is TGCAGTGCTAGAGCAGGAGCCAAAAACATTCAGTACTCC.

The sample holds many counts of this clonotype. This chain uses TRBV20-1 with TRBJ2-7; D might be TRBD2 (6 bases). Germline V gives CDR1 DFQATT, CDR2 SNEGSKA (reference sequence). The CDR3 extends over 14 amino acids. Trimming shortened V by 1 base and J by 1 base, and 11 bases separated the two germline ends. CDR3 residues: CSARGGGESYEQYF. The CDR3 nucleotides are TGCAGTGCTAGAGGAGGCGGGGAGTCCTACGAGCAGTACTTC.

This clonotype was seen at least ten times. The rearrangement uses TRBV19 and TRBJ2-7; D is possibly TRBD1 (6 bases). CDR3 length: 14 residues. The germline V gene has CDR1 LNHDA and CDR2 SQIVND (reference sequence). Between the trimmed V and J ends, which lost 1 base and 2 bases, there was a span of 9 bases. The DNA for the CDR3 is TGTGCCAGTAGTATAGGACAGGAAACCTACGAGCAGTACTTC. Protein sequence: CASSIGQETYEQYF.

CDR3 coding DNA: TGCAGTGCTAGAAGGGACAGGGGCGACTATGGCTACACCTTC. Protein: CSARRDRGDYGYTF. This rearrangement joins TRBV20-1 to TRBJ1-2, with 10 bases that match TRBD1. The V segment lost 2 bases and the J segment 3 bases; nucleotides outside the gene matches: 3. Germline V lookup: CDR1 DFQATT, CDR2 SNEGSKA (reference sequence). The CDR3 is made up of 14 amino acids.

This chain uses TRBV29-1 with TRBJ1-2; D gene uncertain. The CDR3 runs 11 residues. Per germline, CDR1 SQVTM and CDR2 ANQGSEA. The V end was cut by 4 bases, the J end by 3 bases, with 6 bases between. CDR3 coding DNA: TGCAGCGTTGTTAGGGACTATGGCTACACCTTC. Translation: CSVVRDYGYTF.

In this sample, this clonotype turned up many times. The gene calls are TRBV2 and TRBJ2-4; TRBD2 is a possible D gene (6 bases). CDR1 and CDR2 from the germline V gene are SNHLY and FYNNEI. The germline V and J ends were trimmed by 8 bases and 3 bases, with 14 bases remaining between them. There are 14 residues in the CDR3. In DNA, the CDR3 is TGTGCCAGCTCTAGCGCGCTGGGCAAAAACATTCAGTACTTC. Its translation: CASSSALGKNIQYF.

This clonotype was observed a handful of times. The rearrangement joins TRBV29-1 to TRBJ2-5, with 9 bases aligning to TRBD2. Germline V gene lookup returns CDR1 SQVTM and CDR2 ANQGSEA. With V trimmed by 4 bases and J by 1 base, 4 bases remained unmatched. CDR3 size: 14 residues. The CDR3 region is CSVALAGFQETQYF. CDR3 sequence (DNA): TGCAGCGTTGCTCTAGCGGGATTCCAAGAGACCCAGTACTTC.

Many counts were recorded for this clonotype. The chain combines TRBV18 with TRBJ2-1; TRBD2 matches 7 bases. Germline V lookup: CDR1 KGHSH, CDR2 LQKENI. With V trimmed by 1 base and J by 8 bases, 2 bases remained unmatched. The CDR3 runs to 13 residues. The CDR3: CASSPHREDEQFF. The CDR3 coding sequence is TGTGCCAGCTCACCACATCGGGAGGATGAGCAGTTCTTC. Complete variable domain (other parts from reference TRBV18 and TRBJ2-1): NAGVMQNPRHLVRRRGQEARLRCSPMKGHSHVYWYRQLPEEGLKFMVYLQKENIIDESGMPKERFSAEFPKEGPSILRIQQVVRGDSAAYFCASSPHREDEQFFGPGTRLTVL.

The rearrangement uses TRBV18 and TRBJ2-6; TRBD1 aligns across 9 bases. This CDR3 spans 17 amino acids. J gave up 2 bases and V 6 bases, and 8 bases lay outside the gene matches. Germline loops: CDR1 KGHSH, CDR2 LQKENI. CDR3: CASSRGQGNAGANVLTF. In nucleotides, the CDR3 is TGTGCCAGCTCCCGGGGACAGGGTAACGCTGGGGCCAACGTCCTGACTTTC.

In this sample, this clonotype turned up a few times. The chain uses TRBV5-1 and TRBJ2-1; D might be TRBD1 or TRBD2, each matching 5 bases. Germline CDR1 SGHRS, CDR2 YFSETQ. The CDR3 totals 14 residues. V lost 3 bases and J 9 bases, leaving 16 bases between the germline ends. CDR3 DNA: TGCGCCAGCAGCTCCCTGGGGGTCCGTAGTGAGCAGTTCTTC. This translates into CASSSLGVRSEQFF. Drawing the rest from reference TRBV5-1 and TRBJ2-1, the complete variable domain is KAGVTQTPRYLIKTRGQQVTLSCSPISGHRSVSWYQQTPGQGLQFLFEYFSETQRNKGNFPGRFSGRQFSNSRSEMNVSTLELGDSALYLCASSSLGVRSEQFFGPGTRLTVL.